The next 25 T cell receptor beta chains were all read from a single sample in a study of graft-versus-host responses after intestinal transplantation. Graft tissue was processed to release intraepithelial and lamina propria lymphocytes. TCRdb's copy holds only in-frame clones and misses some; the assay was immunoSEQ multiplex PCR. The data contain around 4,800 clones, 65% to 80% of them seen just once; the ten biggest clones take up under 8.5%. Sequences were derived from ileum tissue, sampled 120 to 130 days after intestinal transplantation. Receptors originate from a human patient who received an intestinal transplant, so some T cells may come from the graft donor.

V and J are TRBV10-3 and TRBJ2-1; TRBD2 aligns across 7 bases. This CDR3 spans 15 amino acids. Per germline, CDR1 ENHRY and CDR2 SYGVKD. J lost 6 bases, V lost 3 bases, and 8 bases had no gene match. DNA for the CDR3: TGTGCCATCAGTGATATAGCGGGTGCACTCAATGAGCAGTTCTTC. Translating gives CAISDIAGALNEQFF.

The rearrangement joins TRBV1 to TRBJ2-5; the D call in the table, TRBD2, was not verified against the DNA. The J call may be incorrect, as the DNA end agrees better with TRBJ2-7. TRBV1 is listed as a pseudogene. The CDR3 has 15 residues. This CDR3 is CTSSQDWENSYEQYF. In DNA, the CDR3 is TGCACCAGCAGCCAAGATTGGGAGAACTCCTACGAGCAGTACTTC.

This chain connects TRBV19 to TRBJ2-1, with 10 bases fitting TRBD2. V lost 3 bases and J lost 9; bases outside the gene matches: 5. The CDR3 runs to 14 residues. The germline CDR1 and CDR2 sequences are LNHDA and SQIVND (reference sequence). For the CDR3, the DNA is TGTGCCAGTAGTATCGTTTGGACTAGCGGTGAGCAGTTCTTC. This gives the protein CASSIVWTSGEQFF.

The rearrangement uses TRBV5-8 and TRBJ2-2, with D maybe TRBD1 (5 bases). CDR1 and CDR2 (germline): SGHTS, YDEGEE. V lost 0 bases, J lost 5 bases, and 14 bases lay in between. The CDR3 consists of 16 residues. The CDR3 region is CASSLAAGLRTGELFF. The CDR3 DNA is TGTGCCAGCAGCTTGGCGGCAGGGCTCAGGACCGGGGAGCTGTTTTTT.

The chain carries TRBV9 and TRBJ2-1, with unresolved D. Trimming cost V 4 bases and J 0 bases, with 11 bases left between them. Germline V CDR1 and CDR2: SGDLS, YYNGEE. This CDR3 has 15 residues. DNA of the CDR3: TGTGCCAGCAGCCCTTTACTTAGCTCCTACAATGAGCAGTTCTTC. Encoded protein: CASSPLLSSYNEQFF.

This chain joins TRBV6-1 and TRBJ1-5; D remains unclear. This CDR3 comprises 15 residues. From germline, CDR1 is MNHNS and CDR2 SASEGT. V was pared by 4 bases and J by 3 bases, with 13 bases between. The CDR3 region has the DNA TGTGCCAGCAGTGGATATGACACGGTCAATCAGCCCCAGCATTTT. It is translated as CASSGYDTVNQPQHF.

CDR3 nucleotides: TGTGCCAGCAGCCCACACCGAGGCAGCACTACGAGCCCCTCCTACGAGCAGTACTTC. This encodes CASSPHRGSTTSPSYEQYF. This sequence joins TRBV4-2 and TRBJ2-7; no clear D. CDR1 and CDR2 from the germline V gene are LGHNA and YNFKEQ. The CDR3 is 19 amino acids. Trimming removed 4 bases at V and 0 bases at J, with 25 bases between.

This chain links TRBV21-1 with TRBJ1-4. TRBV21-1 is flagged as a pseudogene. The CDR3 consists of 17 residues. The CDR3: CASSKRGRDRADEKLFF. CDR3 coding DNA: TGTGCCAGCAGCAAAAGGGGGAGGGACAGAGCGGATGAAAAACTGTTTTTT.

This chain joins TRBV6-5 and TRBJ1-4; unclear D gene. Trimming stripped 0 bases from V and 13 bases from J, with 18 bases between. This CDR3 contains 15 residues. The germline gives CDR1 MNHEY, CDR2 SVGAGI. The DNA of the CDR3 is TGTGCCAGCAGTTACTCGTCCAGGAGGGATCGGGGACTGTTTTTT. Translating it yields CASSYSSRRDRGLFF.

The chain employs TRBV6-5 and TRBJ1-5, with TRBD1 matching over 11 bases. Germline-derived CDR1 and CDR2 are MNHEY and SVGAGI. The CDR3 spans 15 residues. V lost 6 bases, J lost 4 bases, and 5 bases stayed unmatched. The chain's CDR3 is CASRKGQGANQPQHF. The CDR3 DNA reads TGTGCCAGCAGGAAAGGACAGGGGGCAAATCAGCCCCAGCATTTT.

As regards this clone: This sample also contains other DNA sequences that code for the same CDR3. The chain couples TRBV18 to TRBJ2-5, with D perhaps matching TRBD1 or TRBD2 (5 bases each). V dropped 4 bases and J dropped 2 bases, with 8 bases sitting between them. The germline gives CDR1 KGHSH, CDR2 LQKENI. The CDR3 contains 13 residues. In nucleotides, the CDR3 is TGTGCCAGCTCACAAGGGGAGCAAGAGACCCAGTACTTC. Residues: CASSQGEQETQYF.

Only a few counts were recorded for this clone. The chain joins TRBV27 to TRBJ2-1; D possibly corresponds to TRBD1 (6 bases). CDR1 and CDR2 (germline): MNHEY, SMNVEV (reference sequence). The CDR3 extends over 15 amino acids. Trimming removed 3 bases at V and 8 bases at J, with 17 bases between. CDR3 sequence (DNA): TGTGCCAGCAGTTTCGGAGCAGGGGATAATTATGAGCAGTTCTTC. Translated, it gives CASSFGAGDNYEQFF.

This clone was counted a few times. The V gene is TRBV5-6, the J gene TRBJ1-2; 8 bases are shared with TRBD1. The J segment lost 2 bases and the V segment lost 3 bases, leaving 12 bases of the junction unmatched. The CDR3 loop spans 17 amino acids. Germline lookup yields CDR1 SGHDT and CDR2 YYEEEE. As DNA, the CDR3 is TGTGCCAGCAGCTCGGACAGGGAAGAAGGGGTCAACTATGGCTACACCTTC. It specifies CASSSDREEGVNYGYTF.

The chain uses TRBV11-2 and TRBJ2-3; D unclear. Germline V gene data show CDR1 as SGHAT and CDR2 as FQNNGV. The ends were cut back, 2 bases at V and 6 bases at J, with 21 bases in the middle. The CDR3 is made up of 17 amino acids. The CDR3 reads CASSLLLWPQGWDTQYF. The CDR3 region has the DNA TGTGCCAGCAGCTTACTGTTATGGCCGCAAGGGTGGGATACGCAGTATTTT.

This sequence joins TRBV6-5 and TRBJ2-7; D is perhaps TRBD1 (6 bases). V gave up 4 bases and J gave up 2 bases, with 15 bases separating them. CDR1 is MNHEY and CDR2 is SVGAGI in the germline V gene. The length of the CDR3 is 15 residues. For the CDR3, the DNA is TGTGCCAGCAGTTTACTGGGGGACACCACCTACGAGCAGTACTTC. This translates into CASSLLGDTTYEQYF.

V gene TRBV7-2 combines with J gene TRBJ2-1, with TRBD1 as a possible D gene (6 bases). Germline CDR1 is SGHTA and CDR2 is FQGNSA. Trimming took off 5 bases at V and 1 base at J, with 15 bases between the two ends. This CDR3 contains 16 residues. The CDR3 spells CASSLTGFPSYNEQFF. The CDR3 DNA sequence: TGTGCCAGCAGCCTCACAGGGTTCCCATCCTACAATGAGCAGTTCTTC.

The V call is TRBV4-3, the J call TRBJ2-7; unclear D gene. V was shortened by 4 bases and J by 10 bases, with 8 bases between the two germline ends. The CDR3 covers 10 residues. Germline values: CDR1 LGHNA, CDR2 YSLEER. The CDR3 sequence is CASSRDFQYF. The CDR3 nucleotides read TGCGCCAGCAGCCGCGACTTCCAGTACTTC.

In this sample, this clone is large. The V gene is TRBV6-1, the J gene TRBJ1-5, with TRBD1 identical over 8 bases. With 3 bases clipped from V and 2 bases from J, the junction kept 6 bases outside the gene matches. CDR1 is MNHNS, CDR2 SASEGT, per germline. There are 16 residues in the CDR3. CDR3 sequence reads: CASSDTDREGNQPQHF. The CDR3 bases are TGTGCCAGCAGTGACACGGACAGGGAGGGCAATCAGCCCCAGCATTTT.

The gene calls are TRBV6-4 and TRBJ2-1; D call uncertain. This CDR3 is 14 amino acids long. CDR1 and CDR2 from the germline V gene are MRHNA and SNTAGT. Trimming removed 0 bases at V and 0 bases at J, with 3 bases between. CDR3 residues: CASSDSGSYNEQFF. In DNA form, the CDR3 reads TGTGCCAGCAGTGACTCGGGCTCCTACAATGAGCAGTTCTTC.

This clone was picked up one time. The rearrangement uses TRBV19 and TRBJ2-5, with TRBD2 identical over 10 bases. Trimming cost V 0 bases and J 2 bases; bases outside gene matches: 3. This CDR3 region has 16 residues. In germline, CDR1 is LNHDA, CDR2 SQIVND (reference sequence). DNA for the CDR3: TGTGCCAGTAGTATAGACGCTAGCGGGGGACAAGAGACCCAGTACTTC. It specifies CASSIDASGGQETQYF.

CDR3 sequence: CASSDVVVGDGDTEAFF. DNA for the CDR3: TGTGCCAGCAGTGACGTGGTAGTAGGGGACGGCGACACTGAAGCTTTCTTT. The gene calls are TRBV2 and TRBJ1-1, with a weak D call TRBD1 (5 bases). With 3 bases removed from V and 3 bases from J, the gap between germline ends came to 20 bases. The CDR3 runs to 17 residues. Germline CDR1 is SNHLY and CDR2 is FYNNEI.

The gene calls are TRBV7-7 and TRBJ1-5; D uncertain. The ends were cut back, 5 bases at V and 4 bases at J, with 12 bases in the middle. Germline V gene lookup returns CDR1 SSHAT and CDR2 FNYEAQ (reference sequence). The length of the CDR3 is 14 residues. CDR3 amino acids: CASSLRRENQPQHF. CDR3 DNA sequence: TGTGCCAGCAGCCTTAGACGAGAGAATCAGCCCCAGCATTTT.

The genes are TRBV7-9 and TRBJ2-7; D is unresolved. The germline CDR1 and CDR2 sequences are SEHNR and FQNEAQ (reference sequence). Trimming shortened V by 2 bases and J by 5 bases, and 7 bases separated the two germline ends. This CDR3 has 12 residues. CDR3 residues: CASSLYFHEQYF. The CDR3 DNA follows: TGTGCCAGCAGCTTATATTTCCACGAGCAGTACTTC.

The CDR3 sequence is CASRLIAGGLAEQYF. In DNA form, the CDR3 reads TGTGCCAGCAGACTTATAGCGGGAGGTTTAGCCGAGCAGTACTTC. The chain has TRBV6-1 and TRBJ2-7; 10 bases fit TRBD2. Looked up from germline, CDR1 is MNHNS and CDR2 is SASEGT. This CDR3 contains 15 residues. With 6 bases clipped from V and 6 bases from J, the junction kept 11 bases outside the gene matches.

The J gene is TRBJ1-5, the V gene TRBV6-6; D uncertain. V lost 4 bases to trimming and J lost 0 bases, with 13 bases between them. This CDR3 is built from 16 residues. Germline V gives CDR1 MNHNY, CDR2 SVGAGI (reference sequence). The CDR3 protein is CASSLRNHYSNQPQHF. CDR3 bases: TGTGCCAGCAGTTTACGCAACCATTATAGCAATCAGCCCCAGCATTTT.